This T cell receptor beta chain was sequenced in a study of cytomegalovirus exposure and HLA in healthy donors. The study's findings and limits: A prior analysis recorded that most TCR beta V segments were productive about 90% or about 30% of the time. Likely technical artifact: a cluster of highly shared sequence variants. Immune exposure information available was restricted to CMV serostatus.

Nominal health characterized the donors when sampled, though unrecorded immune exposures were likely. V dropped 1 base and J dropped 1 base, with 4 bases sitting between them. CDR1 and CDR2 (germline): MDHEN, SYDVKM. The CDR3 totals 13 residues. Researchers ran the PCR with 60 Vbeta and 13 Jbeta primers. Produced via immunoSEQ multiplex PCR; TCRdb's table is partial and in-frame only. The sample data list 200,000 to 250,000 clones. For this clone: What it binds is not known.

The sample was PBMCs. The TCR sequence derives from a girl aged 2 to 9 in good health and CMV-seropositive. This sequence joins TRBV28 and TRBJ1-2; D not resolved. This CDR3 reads CASSLSLNYGYTF. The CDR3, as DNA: TGTGCCAGCAGTTTATCCCTTAACTATGGCTACACCTTC.